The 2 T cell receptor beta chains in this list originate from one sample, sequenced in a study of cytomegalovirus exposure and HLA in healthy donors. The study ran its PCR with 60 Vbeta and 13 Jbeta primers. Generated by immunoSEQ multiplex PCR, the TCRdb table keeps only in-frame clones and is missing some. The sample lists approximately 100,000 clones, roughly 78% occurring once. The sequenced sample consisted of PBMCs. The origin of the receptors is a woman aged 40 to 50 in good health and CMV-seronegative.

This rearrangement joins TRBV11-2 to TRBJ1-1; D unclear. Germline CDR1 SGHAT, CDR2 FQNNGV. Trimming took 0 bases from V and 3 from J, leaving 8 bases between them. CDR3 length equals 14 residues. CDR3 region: CASSLDPGYTEAFF. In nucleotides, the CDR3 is TGTGCCAGCAGCTTAGATCCGGGATACACTGAAGCTTTCTTT.

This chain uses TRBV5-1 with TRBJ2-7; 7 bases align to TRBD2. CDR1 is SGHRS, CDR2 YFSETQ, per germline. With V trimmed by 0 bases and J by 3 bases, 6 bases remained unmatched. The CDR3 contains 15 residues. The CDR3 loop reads CASSLEGGSDYEQYF. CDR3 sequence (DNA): TGCGCCAGCAGCTTGGAGGGCGGGAGCGACTACGAGCAGTACTTC.